This T cell receptor (beta chain) stems from a study of T-cell memory formation after mild COVID-19. Overall study context: The study found TCR clusters largely donor specific.

Many counts were recorded for this clonotype. Antigen: not known. Study-wide findings and caveats: Memory from before infection featured some responding clones, which suggests cross-reactive memory joined.

MiXCR was run by TCRdb on the 5' RACE reads, yielding one entry per CDR3 protein. The sample gives about 320,000 distinct CDR3 sequences, roughly 13% of which show up once; around a fifth is in the top ten. J gave up 6 bases and V 3 bases, and 4 bases lay outside the gene matches. Germline CDR1 is MNHEY and CDR2 is SMNVEV (reference sequence). The CDR3 runs 14 residues. V gene TRBV27 combines with J gene TRBJ1-2, with TRBD1 matching 10 bases. The TCR comes from a man in his late teens or twenties who had mild COVID-19 (a few samples of this study predate the infection). Cell type and time point are not known. Sequenced: PBMCs or a T cell subset sorted from them (not recorded which). CDR3 in DNA: TGTGCCAGCAGTTTTGGGGACAGGGGACATGGCTACACCTTC. Translating it yields CASSFGDRGHGYTF.